This is a list of T cell receptor beta chains from one sample in a study of T cell responses to AZD1222 COVID-19 vaccine. Repertoires were generated with immunoSEQ multiplex PCR, while TCRdb's copy carries only in-frame clones and drops some. This table holds approximately 140,000 clones, 80% to 90% found once. This material consisted of peripheral blood, taken on day 0 of AZD1222 vaccination. These receptors came from an adult in good health. Both conserved end residues are part of each CDR3. Each record gives: clone size, D gene, V gene, J gene, CDR3 protein, CDR3 DNA. The D gene is left open where the match is weak. The size entry is marked missing in some rows and otherwise reads once, few, many or a size class.

size: -; D: -; V: TRBV28; J: TRBJ2-5; CDR3: CASSLWGTAQETQYF; DNA: TGTGCCAGCAGTTTATGGGGGACGGCCCAAGAGACCCAGTACTTC
size: -; D: TRBD1; V: TRBV4-2; J: TRBJ2-3; CDR3: CASSQEVVGQGALDTQYF; DNA: TGTGCCAGCAGCCAAGAGGTAGTAGGACAGGGGGCGTTGGATACGCAGTATTTT
size: -; D: -; V: TRBV11-2; J: TRBJ2-7; CDR3: CASSSFSGRRYEQYF; DNA: TGTGCCAGCAGCTCCTTCTCCGGGAGACGGTACGAGCAGTACTTC
size: -; D: -; V: TRBV3-1/TRBV3-2; J: TRBJ2-1; CDR3: CASSPRTDNEQFF; DNA: TGTGCCAGCAGCCCCAGAACCGACAATGAGCAGTTCTTC
size: -; D: TRBD1; V: TRBV5-8; J: TRBJ1-1; CDR3: CASSRGGPSNTEAFF; DNA: TGTGCCAGCAGCCGAGGGGGCCCGTCTAACACTGAAGCTTTCTTT
size: -; D: TRBD1; V: TRBV6-5; J: TRBJ1-4; CDR3: CASSNGGTAKEKLFF; DNA: TGTGCCAGCAGCAACGGAGGGACAGCCAAAGAAAAACTGTTTTTT
size: -; D: -; V: TRBV19; J: TRBJ1-2; CDR3: CASSMTHEWNYGYTF; DNA: TGTGCCAGTAGTATGACCCACGAGTGGAACTATGGCTACACCTTC
size: -; D: -; V: TRBV19; J: TRBJ1-6; CDR3: CASSIAGPPLHF; DNA: TGTGCCAGTAGTATCGCAGGACCACCCCTCCACTTT
size: once; D: -; V: TRBV19; J: TRBJ1-6; CDR3: CASSIQVAVYNSPLHF; DNA: TGTGCCAGTAGTATACAGGTGGCTGTCTATAATTCACCCCTCCACTTT
size: -; D: -; V: TRBV7-9; J: TRBJ1-2; CDR3: CASRQVGYGYTF; DNA: TGTGCCAGCAGGCAGGTGGGCTATGGCTACACCTTC
size: -; D: -; V: TRBV24-1; J: TRBJ2-1; CDR3: CATSDRSGPVYNEQFF; DNA: TGTGCCACCAGTGACCGCAGCGGACCAGTATACAATGAGCAGTTCTTC
size: few; D: -; V: TRBV28; J: TRBJ1-5; CDR3: CASSLRGSTKPQHF; DNA: TGTGCCAGCAGTTTAAGGGGGTCCACAAAGCCCCAGCATTTT